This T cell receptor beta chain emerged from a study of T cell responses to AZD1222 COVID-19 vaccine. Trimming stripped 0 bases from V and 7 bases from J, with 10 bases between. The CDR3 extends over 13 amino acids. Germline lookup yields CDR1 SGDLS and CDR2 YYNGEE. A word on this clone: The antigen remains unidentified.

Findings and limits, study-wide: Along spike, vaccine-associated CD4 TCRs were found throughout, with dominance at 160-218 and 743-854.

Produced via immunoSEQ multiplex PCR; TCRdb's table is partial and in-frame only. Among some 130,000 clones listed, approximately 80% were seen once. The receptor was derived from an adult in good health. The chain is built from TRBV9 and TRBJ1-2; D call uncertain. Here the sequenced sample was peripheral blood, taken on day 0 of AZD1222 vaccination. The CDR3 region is CASSVGGETGYTF. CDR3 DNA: TGTGCCAGCAGCGTAGGTGGGGAGACTGGCTACACCTTC.